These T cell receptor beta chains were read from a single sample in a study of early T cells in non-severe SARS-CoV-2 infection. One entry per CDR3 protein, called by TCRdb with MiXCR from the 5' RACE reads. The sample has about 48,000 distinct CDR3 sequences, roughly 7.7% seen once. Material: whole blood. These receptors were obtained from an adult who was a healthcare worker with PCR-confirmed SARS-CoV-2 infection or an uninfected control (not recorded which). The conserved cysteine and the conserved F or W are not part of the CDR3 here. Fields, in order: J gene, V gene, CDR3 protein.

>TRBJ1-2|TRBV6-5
ASSRDRGGYT
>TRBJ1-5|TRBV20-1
SARERQAGQPQH
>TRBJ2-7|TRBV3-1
ASSRQGSRGYEQY
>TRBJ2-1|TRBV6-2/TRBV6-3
ASSPGHEQF
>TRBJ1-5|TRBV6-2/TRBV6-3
ASSRQGVSNQPQH
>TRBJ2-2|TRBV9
ASSVSGGVTGELF
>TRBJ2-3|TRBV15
ATSRDRASVISTDTQY
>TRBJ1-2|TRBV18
ASSWTASNYGYT
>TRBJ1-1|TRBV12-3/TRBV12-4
ASRSYGTWVTDTEAF
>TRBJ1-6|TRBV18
ASSHNLQGAESPLH
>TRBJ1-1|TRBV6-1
ASRKDRDTEAF
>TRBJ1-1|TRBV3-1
ASRGGTEAF
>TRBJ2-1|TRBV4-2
ASSQDATSGGYNEQF
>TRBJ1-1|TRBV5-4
ASSRGSNTEAF
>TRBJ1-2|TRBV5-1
ASSPDRGYYGYT
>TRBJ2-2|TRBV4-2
ASSQDSLGGANTGELF
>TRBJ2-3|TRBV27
ASSLSSGGWNTQY
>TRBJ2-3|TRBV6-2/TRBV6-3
ASRPSGGTDTQY
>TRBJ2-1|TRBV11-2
ANSLAGNEQF
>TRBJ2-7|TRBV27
ASSLSGQGAYEQY
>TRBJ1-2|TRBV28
ASSVPGDLYGYT
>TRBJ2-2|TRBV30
AWSGTGANTGELF
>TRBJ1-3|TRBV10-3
ATCVSSGNTIY
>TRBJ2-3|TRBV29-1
SVEDRGGTDTQY
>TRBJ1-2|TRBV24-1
ATSDQGQFYGYT
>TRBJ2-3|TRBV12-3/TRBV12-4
ASSPQAGTSTDTQY
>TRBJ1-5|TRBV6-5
ASSYDSNSNQPQH
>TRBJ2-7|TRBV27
ASSLLQASGAYEQY
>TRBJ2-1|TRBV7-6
ASSRMTSGGYNEQF
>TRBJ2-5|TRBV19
ASSMPPRTGLMETQY
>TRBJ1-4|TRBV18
ASSGTGDDGEKLF
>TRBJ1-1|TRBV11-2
ASSLVVRLNTEAF
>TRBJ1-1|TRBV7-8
ASSLRGTAGAF
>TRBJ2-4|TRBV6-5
ASSYNRENIQY
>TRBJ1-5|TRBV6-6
ASSSYTLGDQPQH
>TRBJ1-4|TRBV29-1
SVEKTGYEKLF
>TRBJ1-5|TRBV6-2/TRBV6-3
ATGQNQPQH
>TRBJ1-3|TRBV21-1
ASSKDKRRGQGNTIY
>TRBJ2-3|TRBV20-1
SARAVLAGEPTLTDTQY
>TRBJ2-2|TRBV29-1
SVESVSTGELF
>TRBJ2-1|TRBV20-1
SARDSGLAGVYNEQF
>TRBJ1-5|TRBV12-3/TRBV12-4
ASSPLKADQPQH
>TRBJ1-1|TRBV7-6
ASRTGENTEAF
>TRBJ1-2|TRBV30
AWSSWTNYGYT
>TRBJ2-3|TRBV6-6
ASSKSLAGGTT
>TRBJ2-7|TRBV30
AWSGQYEQY
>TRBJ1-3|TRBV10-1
ASSEPGPGNTIY
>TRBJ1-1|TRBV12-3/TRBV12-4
ASSLDGGYTEAF
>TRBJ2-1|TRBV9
ASSTGQGSYNEQF
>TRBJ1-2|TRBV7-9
ASSARQRNYGYT
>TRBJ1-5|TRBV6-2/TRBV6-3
ASSPRQGPGNQPQH
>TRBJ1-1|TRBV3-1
ASSQRGMNTEAF
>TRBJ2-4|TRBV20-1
SARARAKNIQY
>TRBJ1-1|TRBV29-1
SAKTGGGHTEAF
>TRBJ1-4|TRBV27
ASSLLGTEMKELF